The 27 T cell receptor beta chains below all came from one sample that was sequenced in a study of cytomegalovirus exposure and HLA in healthy donors. Use of 60 Vbeta and 13 Jbeta primers characterized the PCR. The table came from immunoSEQ multiplex PCR; TCRdb's copy has only in-frame clones and leaves some out. The sample lists 50,000 to 75,000 clones, 80% occurring once. Source material: PBMCs. The receptors shown here come from a middle-aged woman in good health and CMV-seronegative.

The chain carries TRBV11-3 and TRBJ2-1; TRBD2 might be the D (6 bases). The CDR3 consists of 14 residues. V was pared by 5 bases and J by 4 bases, with 12 bases between. CDR1 SGHNT and CDR2 YENEEA come from the germline V gene. This CDR3 is CASSRGGEYNEQFF. CDR3 nucleotides: TGTGCCAGCAGCCGGGGAGGAGAGTACAATGAGCAGTTCTTC.

The chain is built from TRBV9 and TRBJ2-2; 9 positions agree with TRBD2. The CDR3 spans 18 residues. The ends lost 6 bases at V and 3 bases at J; junction bases unmatched: 15. From germline, CDR1 is SGDLS and CDR2 YYNGEE. Here the CDR3 DNA reads TGTGCCAGCAAACTACCCCGGACTAGCGCGAGACACACCGGGGAGCTGTTTTTT. Translating it yields CASKLPRTSARHTGELFF.

This chain's CDR3 is CASSRAGGPLNEQFF. The DNA for the CDR3 is TGTGCCAGCTCACGGGCGGGAGGGCCTCTCAATGAGCAGTTCTTC. This chain links TRBV18 with TRBJ2-1, with 9 bases fitting TRBD2. Germline V gives CDR1 KGHSH, CDR2 LQKENI. This CDR3 is 15 amino acids long. Trimming removed 4 bases from V and 6 bases from J; junction bases left unmatched: 7.

V is TRBV7-9 and J is TRBJ1-3; D unresolved. This CDR3 is built from 16 residues. V lost 4 bases and J lost 3, with 16 bases in between. Germline CDR1 and CDR2: SEHNR and FQNEAQ (reference sequence). Written as DNA, the CDR3 is TGTGCCAGCAGCTCGGACTACCTCAATGGTGGAAACACCATATATTTT. Protein sequence: CASSSDYLNGGNTIYF.

This clone has just a few counts. V usage is TRBV7-2 and J usage is TRBJ2-2; 8 bases match TRBD2. After removal of 1 base from V and 5 bases from J, the junction contained 3 bases not matched to a gene. Germline V gene lookup returns CDR1 SGHTA and CDR2 FQGNSA. The CDR3 spans 15 residues. Here the CDR3 DNA reads TGTGCCAGCAGCTTAGTACTAGCGGAGACCGGGGAGCTGTTTTTT. Protein product: CASSLVLAETGELFF.

The rearrangement joins TRBV7-2 to TRBJ2-2; D gene unclear. Trimming removed 3 bases from V and 0 bases from J, with 8 bases in between. This CDR3 is 15 amino acids long. Germline assignment: CDR1 SGHTA and CDR2 FQGNSA. The CDR3 nucleotides are TGTGCCAGCAGCTTGGGCAACGCGAACACCGGGGAGCTGTTTTTT. It translates to CASSLGNANTGELFF. Drawing the rest from reference TRBV7-2 and TRBJ2-2, the complete variable domain is GAGVSQSPSNKVTEKGKDVELRCDPISGHTALYWYRQSLGQGLEFLIYFQGNSAPDKSGLPSDRFSAERTGGSVSTLTIQRTQQEDSAVYLCASSLGNANTGELFFGEGSRLTVL.

The rearrangement joins TRBV7-3 to TRBJ2-3; TRBD2 matches at 7 bases. Looked up from germline, CDR1 is SGHTA and CDR2 is FQGTGA. J gave up 1 base and V 1 base, and 2 bases lay outside the gene matches. The CDR3 loop spans 15 amino acids. CDR3: CASSLSGSRTDTQYF. In nucleotides, the CDR3 is TGTGCCAGCAGCTTAAGCGGGAGCCGCACAGATACGCAGTATTTT.

The chain has TRBV28 and TRBJ1-5, with 10 bases that match TRBD1. After removal of 6 bases from V and 6 bases from J, the junction contained 8 bases not matched to a gene. CDR1 and CDR2 (germline): MDHEN, SYDVKM. The CDR3 has 15 amino acids. The CDR3 protein is CASRSGQGGFQPQHF. The DNA of the CDR3 is TGTGCCAGCAGGTCTGGACAGGGGGGCTTTCAGCCCCAGCATTTT.

CDR3 coding DNA: TGTGCCAGCAGCCTGTCCGGGACAGGGGTCTACGAGCAGTACTTC. Its translation: CASSLSGTGVYEQYF. The V call is TRBV7-2, the J call TRBJ2-7, with 10 bases fitting TRBD1. The V gene end was trimmed by 5 bases and the J gene end by 3 bases; junction bases not matched to a gene: 7. This CDR3 has 15 amino acids. Germline assignment: CDR1 SGHTA and CDR2 FQGNSA.

This clone was detected only once. The chain uses TRBV5-1 and TRBJ2-7, with D perhaps matching TRBD2 (7 bases). With 5 bases removed from V and 6 bases from J, the gap between germline ends came to 15 bases. The CDR3 has 13 residues. Germline lookup yields CDR1 SGHRS and CDR2 YFSETQ. The CDR3 region has the DNA TGCGCCAGCAGGGAGGGGGGGCGCAGCGAGCAGTACTTC. As protein: CASREGGRSEQYF.

This chain joins TRBV7-9 and TRBJ2-3, with TRBD2 identical over 8 bases. The CDR3 totals 17 residues. The germline V gene encodes CDR1 SEHNR and CDR2 FQNEAQ (reference sequence). V was clipped by 0 bases and J by 4 bases; unmatched bases: 9. The CDR3 sequence: CASSLAMTSEYADTQYF. In DNA form, the CDR3 reads TGTGCCAGCAGCTTAGCCATGACTAGCGAGTACGCAGATACGCAGTATTTT.

This chain links TRBV7-8 with TRBJ2-7, with TRBD1 matching over 7 bases. Germline lookup yields CDR1 SGHVS and CDR2 FQNEAQ. Losses at the gene ends were 5 bases for V and 4 bases for J; bases not matched to a gene: 5. The CDR3 has 13 amino acids. As DNA, the CDR3 is TGTGCCAGCAGCCCGGGGACAGTTTACGAGCAGTACTTC. Translating it yields CASSPGTVYEQYF.

V and J are TRBV28 and TRBJ2-3; D perhaps matches TRBD2 (5 bases). The germline V gene encodes CDR1 MDHEN and CDR2 SYDVKM. Trimming removed 4 bases at V and 0 bases at J, with 11 bases between. This CDR3 contains 15 residues. CDR3 sequence: CASSWERTSTDTQYF. CDR3 sequence (DNA): TGTGCCAGCAGTTGGGAGCGGACTAGCACAGATACGCAGTATTTT.

The genes are TRBV28 and TRBJ1-3; maybe TRBD1 (5 bases). Germline CDR1 and CDR2: MDHEN and SYDVKM. The CDR3 contains 16 residues. Trimming took off 5 bases at V and 2 bases at J, with 16 bases between the two ends. Here the CDR3 reads CASSNSGGNPGNTIYF. The CDR3 DNA is TGTGCCAGCAGTAACAGTGGGGGGAATCCTGGAAACACCATATATTTT.

The chain carries TRBV6-6 and TRBJ2-6, with a possible D match to TRBD1 (6 bases). Trimming removed 4 bases at V and 2 bases at J, with 9 bases between. CDR3 length: 15 amino acids. Germline CDR1 MNHNY, CDR2 SVGAGI (reference sequence). The CDR3 bases are TGTGCCAGCAGTTGGACAGAGGCTGGGGCCAACGTCCTGACTTTC. Translating gives CASSWTEAGANVLTF.

The chain joins TRBV7-2 to TRBJ2-3; 8 positions match TRBD2. The CDR3 extends over 18 amino acids. CDR1 SGHTA and CDR2 FQGNSA come from the germline V gene. V trimming: 3 bases; J trimming: 2 bases; junction bases outside the gene matches: 13. The CDR3 sequence is CASSLGWGGSGNTDTQYF. CDR3 in DNA: TGTGCCAGCAGCTTGGGATGGGGTGGTAGCGGGAACACAGATACGCAGTATTTT.

J is TRBJ1-1 and V is TRBV4-1; D is unresolved. Germline V gives CDR1 MGHRA, CDR2 YSYEKL. CDR3 length: 14 amino acids. Trimming stripped 0 bases from V and 2 bases from J, with 7 bases between. This CDR3 reads CASSQEYTNTEAFF. The CDR3 nucleotides read TGCGCCAGCAGCCAAGAATACACAAACACTGAAGCTTTCTTT.

In this sample, this clone turned up a few times. This chain connects TRBV19 to TRBJ2-1; 9 positions match TRBD2. This CDR3 region has 16 residues. Germline V gene lookup returns CDR1 LNHDA and CDR2 SQIVND (reference sequence). Losses at the gene ends were 3 bases for V and 5 bases for J; bases not matched to a gene: 8. The CDR3 coding sequence is TGTGCCAGTAGTATGGGCCTAGCGGGGCCGAACAATGAGCAGTTCTTC. Translation: CASSMGLAGPNNEQFF.

The rearrangement uses TRBV12-2 and TRBJ2-5; the listed D gene, TRBD1, was not tested against the DNA. TRBV12-2 is flagged as a pseudogene. The CDR3 contains 17 residues. The CDR3 spells CASRLAEGQFAQETQYF. The CDR3 coding sequence is TGTGCAAGTCGCTTAGCAGAAGGACAGTTTGCCCAAGAGACCCAGTACTTC.

The chain has TRBV2 and TRBJ1-2; the match to TRBD1 covers 7 bases. Germline loops: CDR1 SNHLY, CDR2 FYNNEI. The CDR3 contains 14 residues. Trimming took 3 bases from V and 4 from J; bases not matched to a gene: 5. CDR3 in amino acids: CASSDDRVGYGYTF. The DNA for the CDR3 is TGTGCCAGCAGTGATGACAGGGTGGGCTATGGCTACACCTTC. Drawing the rest from reference TRBV2 and TRBJ1-2, the complete variable domain is EPEVTQTPSHQVTQMGQEVILRCVPISNHLYFYWYRQILGQKVEFLVSFYNNEISEKSEIFDDQFSVERPDGSNFTLKIRSTKLEDSAMYFCASSDDRVGYGYTFGSGTRLTVV.

The V gene is TRBV19, the J gene TRBJ2-1; TRBD2 matches at 11 bases. J was trimmed by 4 bases and V by 5 bases; bases with no gene match: 7. CDR1 and CDR2 from the germline V gene are LNHDA and SQIVND (reference sequence). There are 16 residues in the CDR3. The CDR3 bases are TGTGCCAGTAGTCACCGACTAGCGGGACCATACAATGAGCAGTTCTTC. Translation: CASSHRLAGPYNEQFF.

This clone was seen once. The rearrangement uses TRBV19 and TRBJ1-2; TRBD1 aligns across 7 bases. V lost 7 bases to trimming and J lost 7 bases; unmatched junction nucleotides: 9. Per germline, CDR1 LNHDA and CDR2 SQIVND (reference sequence). This CDR3 has 13 amino acids. CDR3 nucleotides: TGTGCCAGTACCGGGACAGTCAGTGGTGGCTACACCTTC. Protein product: CASTGTVSGGYTF.

V and J are TRBV4-2 and TRBJ2-3; possibly TRBD2 for D (6 bases). Germline CDR1 is LGHNA and CDR2 is YNFKEQ. Trimming stripped 6 bases from V and 1 base from J, with 14 bases between. The CDR3 spans 15 residues. CDR3 sequence (DNA): TGTGCCAGCAGGTTGGGAGGACGGGGCACAGATACGCAGTATTTT. This sequence encodes CASRLGGRGTDTQYF.

The chain combines TRBV7-9 with TRBJ2-1, with D possibly matching TRBD1 (6 bases). The V gene lost 7 bases and the J gene lost 10 bases, with 14 bases spanning the gap. This CDR3 contains 12 residues. CDR1 is SEHNR and CDR2 is FQNEAQ in the germline V gene (reference sequence). The CDR3 nucleotides are TGTGCCAGCATGCAACAGGGTCGGGAGCAGTTCTTC. This codes for CASMQQGREQFF.

V and J are TRBV5-1 and TRBJ2-1; 9 bases fit TRBD1. This CDR3 is built from 13 residues. V lost 7 bases, J lost 8 bases, and 7 bases stayed unmatched. The germline V gene encodes CDR1 SGHRS and CDR2 YFSETQ. The CDR3 nucleotides read TGCGCCAGCGCCCGGGACAGGGTTGATGAGCAGTTCTTC. It is translated as CASARDRVDEQFF.

The table lists this clone with a count of one. This chain joins TRBV7-2 and TRBJ2-7; TRBD1 is a possible D gene (6 bases). Germline CDR1 and CDR2: SGHTA and FQGNSA. This CDR3 has 15 residues. The ends were cut back, 5 bases at V and 3 bases at J, with 17 bases in the middle. CDR3 loop: CASSLHTGKNYEQYF. The CDR3, as DNA: TGTGCCAGCAGCCTTCACACAGGGAAAAACTACGAGCAGTACTTC.

The chain links TRBV6-1 to TRBJ2-5, with 9 positions matching TRBD2. The germline CDR1 and CDR2 sequences are MNHNS and SASEGT. The CDR3 runs 16 residues. Germline trimming cut 4 bases from V and 0 bases from J; bases unmatched to any gene: 6. In DNA, the CDR3 is TGTGCCAGCAGTGCGAGGGTAGCGGGGGACCAAGAGACCCAGTACTTC. Translated, it gives CASSARVAGDQETQYF.